The clone carrying this TCR beta chain was detected many times. Unique molecular identifiers were used in preparing the TCRbeta library. MiXCR, applied by TCRdb to the PCR reads, yields one record per CDR3 protein. The sample holds about 470,000 distinct CDR3 sequences; roughly 43% are singletons and the top ten take approximately 25%. CDR3 length: 13 residues. Looked up from germline, CDR1 is SEHNR and CDR2 is FQNEAQ (reference sequence). Trimming removed 3 bases at V and 8 bases at J, with 13 bases between. The sample comes from a study of T-cell reconstitution after alpha-beta-depleted transplantation in children.

The source was PBMCs, collected before TCRalphabeta/CD19-depleted stem cell transplant. The TCR comes from a girl aged 2-10 years with aplastic anemia, due to receive a stem cell transplant. V usage is TRBV7-9 and J usage is TRBJ1-2; D is unclear. DNA of the CDR3: TGTGCCAGCAGCTTCCAGGACCCGATGGGCTACACCTTC. It translates to CASSFQDPMGYTF. Filled out from reference TRBV7-9 and TRBJ1-2, the complete variable domain reads DTGVSQNPRHKITKRGQNVTFRCDPISEHNRLYWYRQTLGQGPEFLTYFQNEAQLEKSRLLSDRFSAERPKGSFSTLEIQRTEQGDSAMYLCASSFQDPMGYTFGSGTRLTVV.